The 15 T cell receptor beta chains below were found in one sample sequenced in a study of cytomegalovirus exposure and HLA in healthy donors. The PCR had 60 Vbeta and 13 Jbeta primers. The repertoire was sequenced with immunoSEQ multiplex PCR; TCRdb's copy has only in-frame clones and lacks some. The repertoire holds 95,000 to 110,000 clones, with 76% as singletons. The specimen was PBMCs. The receptors originated from a woman younger than 30 in good health and CMV-seropositive.

J is TRBJ2-7 and V is TRBV29-1; a possible D gene is TRBD1 (5 bases). Germline CDR1 and CDR2: SQVTM and ANQGSEA. The CDR3 contains 11 residues. V was clipped by 2 bases and J by 4 bases, with 6 bases between them. The CDR3 DNA sequence: TGCAGCGTTGAAAGGGGATACGAGCAGTACTTC. Its translation is CSVERGYEQYF.

This clone was counted a few times. This chain connects TRBV11-3 to TRBJ2-3, with 7 nucleotides matching TRBD2. Germline CDR1 and CDR2: SGHNT and YENEEA. V shed 1 base and J 5 bases; nucleotides not matched to a gene: 6. The CDR3 has 15 amino acids. DNA for the CDR3: TGTGCCAGCAGCTTAGGAGGCGGGGGAGGAGATACGCAGTATTTT. Protein sequence: CASSLGGGGGDTQYF.

The rearrangement joins TRBV10-3 to TRBJ2-5; a weak D match, TRBD1 (6 bases). The V end was cut by 1 base, the J end by 3 bases, with 21 bases between. The length of the CDR3 is 18 residues. The V gene's germline CDR1 is ENHRY and CDR2 SYGVKD. In DNA form, the CDR3 reads TGTGCCATCAGTGAGTTCCTTCGGATAGGGGGATTGGAAGAGACCCAGTACTTC. Amino acids: CAISEFLRIGGLEETQYF.

The rearrangement joins TRBV6-1 to TRBJ2-7; the match to TRBD2 covers 7 bases. Per germline, CDR1 MNHNS and CDR2 SASEGT. The CDR3 has 12 amino acids. J lost 6 bases, V lost 5 bases, and 4 bases had no gene match. The CDR3 DNA reads as TGTGCCAGCAGTCCCAGCGGGGTCGAGCAGTACTTC. Its translation: CASSPSGVEQYF.

This clone came up a few times. This sequence joins TRBV18 and TRBJ2-7, with 10 bases matching TRBD1. CDR3 length: 13 residues. The J segment lost 6 bases and the V segment lost 3 bases, leaving 2 bases of the junction unmatched. Per germline, CDR1 KGHSH and CDR2 LQKENI. The CDR3 DNA reads as TGTGCCAGCTCACCGGGACAGGGGCGCGAGCAGTACTTC. Residues: CASSPGQGREQYF.

The CDR3 bases are TGTGCCAGCAGTTACTCGGACAAGAACACTGAAGCTTTCTTT. Translated: CASSYSDKNTEAFF. The rearrangement joins TRBV6-6 to TRBJ1-1, with D maybe TRBD1 (5 bases). Trimming removed 0 bases from V and 1 base from J, with 6 bases in between. This CDR3 comprises 14 residues. CDR1 and CDR2 (germline): MNHNY, SVGAGI (reference sequence).

The chain joins TRBV5-5 to TRBJ1-5; 9 bases are shared with TRBD1. Losses at the gene ends were 1 base for V and 0 bases for J; bases not matched to a gene: 2. The CDR3 sequence is 16 residues long. The germline CDR1 and CDR2 sequences are SGHKS and YYEKEE (reference sequence). CDR3 nucleotide sequence: TGTGCCAGCAGCTTGAGGACAGGGGCTAGCAATCAGCCCCAGCATTTT. Translation: CASSLRTGASNQPQHF.

V gene TRBV30 combines with J gene TRBJ1-2; D is perhaps TRBD1 (6 bases). The germline CDR1 and CDR2 sequences are GTSNPN and SVGIG (reference sequence). This CDR3 comprises 13 residues. Trimming left V 0 bases short and J 8 bases short, with 13 bases between. The CDR3 region is CAWSVPGVGGYTF. The CDR3 DNA reads TGTGCCTGGAGTGTACCAGGGGTCGGCGGCTACACCTTC. Together with reference TRBV30 and TRBJ1-2, the CDR3 gives the full variable domain: SQTIHQWPATLVQPVGSPLSLECTVEGTSNPNLYWYRQAAGRGLQLLFYSVGIGQISSEVPQNLSASRPQDRQFILSSKKLLLSDSGFYLCAWSVPGVGGYTFGSGTRLTVV.

V is TRBV6-5 and J is TRBJ1-5; 7 bases align to TRBD1. The V gene's germline CDR1 is MNHEY and CDR2 SVGAGI. J was trimmed by 2 bases and V by 6 bases; bases with no gene match: 7. CDR3 length: 15 residues. CDR3 bases: TGTGCCAGCAGCTGGGACAGTTTTGGCAATCAGCCCCAGCATTTT. Protein sequence: CASSWDSFGNQPQHF.

The rearrangement links TRBV4-1 to TRBJ2-3, with 8 nucleotides matching TRBD2. V lost 3 bases to trimming and J lost 1 base; unmatched junction nucleotides: 6. Germline assignment: CDR1 MGHRA and CDR2 YSYEKL. The CDR3 sequence is 16 residues long. As DNA, the CDR3 is TGCGCCAGCAGCCACCTGGGGCGGGAGGGCACAGATACGCAGTATTTT. Translation gives CASSHLGREGTDTQYF.

V is TRBV6-1 and J is TRBJ2-2; 7 nucleotides match TRBD2. CDR3 length equals 18 residues. Looked up from germline, CDR1 is MNHNS and CDR2 is SASEGT. V shed 2 bases and J 0 bases; nucleotides not matched to a gene: 9. The CDR3 is CASSERLAVLANTGELFF. As DNA, the CDR3 is TGTGCCAGCAGTGAACGTCTAGCGGTCCTCGCGAACACCGGGGAGCTGTTTTTT.

The chain recombines TRBV19 with TRBJ1-2, with D unclear. Deletions cut 7 bases from V and 4 bases from J, with 13 bases between. The germline V gene encodes CDR1 LNHDA and CDR2 SQIVND (reference sequence). This CDR3 spans 13 amino acids. This CDR3 reads CASTQNLLYGYTF. The CDR3 DNA sequence: TGTGCCAGTACCCAGAACCTCCTCTATGGCTACACCTTC.

V usage is TRBV5-1 and J usage is TRBJ1-3; 9 nucleotides match TRBD1. The CDR3 totals 15 residues. V lost 3 bases and J lost 4; bases outside the gene matches: 5. Germline CDR1 reads SGHRS; CDR2 reads YFSETQ. The CDR3 nucleotides are TGCGCCAGCAGCTGGGACAGGGCCACCGGAAACACCATATATTTT. Amino acid sequence: CASSWDRATGNTIYF.

The rearrangement links TRBV7-8 to TRBJ2-1; 11 bases map to TRBD2. Unmatched junction bases numbered 6, after V lost 1 base and J lost 7 bases. Germline V gene sequence: CDR1 SGHVS, CDR2 FQNEAQ. This CDR3 spans 16 amino acids. CDR3 amino acids: CASSLDLAGGLNEQFF. The CDR3 bases are TGTGCCAGCAGCTTAGATCTAGCGGGAGGACTTAATGAGCAGTTCTTC.

The CDR3 sequence is CASSYARFINTGELFF. The CDR3 DNA follows: TGTGCCAGCAGTTACGCCAGATTTATAAACACCGGGGAGCTGTTTTTT. This rearrangement joins TRBV6-5 to TRBJ2-2; D is unresolved. Germline assignment: CDR1 MNHEY and CDR2 SVGAGI. Trimming removed 2 bases at V and 2 bases at J, with 12 bases between. The CDR3 runs to 16 residues.